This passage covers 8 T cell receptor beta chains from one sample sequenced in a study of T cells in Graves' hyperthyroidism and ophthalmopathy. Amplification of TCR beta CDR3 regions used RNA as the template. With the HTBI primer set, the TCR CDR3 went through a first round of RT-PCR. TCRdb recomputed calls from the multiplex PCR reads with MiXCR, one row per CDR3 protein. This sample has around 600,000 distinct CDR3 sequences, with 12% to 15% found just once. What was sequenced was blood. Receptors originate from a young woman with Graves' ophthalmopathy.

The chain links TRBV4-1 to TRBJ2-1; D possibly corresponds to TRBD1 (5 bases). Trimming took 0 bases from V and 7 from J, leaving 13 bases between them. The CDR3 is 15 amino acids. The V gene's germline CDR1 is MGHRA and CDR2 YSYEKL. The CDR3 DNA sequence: TGCGCCAGCAGCCAAGATGGCGACAGAAGAAATGAGCAGTTCTTC. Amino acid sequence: CASSQDGDRRNEQFF.

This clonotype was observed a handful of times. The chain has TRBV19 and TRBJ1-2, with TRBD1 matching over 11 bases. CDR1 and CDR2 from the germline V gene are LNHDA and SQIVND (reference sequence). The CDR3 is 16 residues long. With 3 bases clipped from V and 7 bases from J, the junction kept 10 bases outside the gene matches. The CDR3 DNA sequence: TGTGCCAGTAGTATGAAAAAGAGGACAGGGGGCTCTGGCTACACCTTC. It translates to CASSMKKRTGGSGYTF.

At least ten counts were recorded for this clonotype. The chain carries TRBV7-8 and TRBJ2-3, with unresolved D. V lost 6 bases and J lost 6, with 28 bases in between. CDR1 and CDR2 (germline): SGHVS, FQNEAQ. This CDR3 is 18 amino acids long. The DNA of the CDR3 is TGTGCCAGCAGACCTTCTCCGCTTAGGGCCCTCCTTTTGGATACGCAGTATTTT. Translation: CASRPSPLRALLLDTQYF.

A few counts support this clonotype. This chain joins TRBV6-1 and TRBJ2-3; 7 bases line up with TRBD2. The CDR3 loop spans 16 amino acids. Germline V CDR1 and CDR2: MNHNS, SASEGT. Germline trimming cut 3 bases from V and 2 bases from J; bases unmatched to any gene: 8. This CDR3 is CASSDWGGETTDTQYF. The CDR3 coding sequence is TGTGCCAGCAGTGATTGGGGAGGGGAAACCACAGATACGCAGTATTTT.

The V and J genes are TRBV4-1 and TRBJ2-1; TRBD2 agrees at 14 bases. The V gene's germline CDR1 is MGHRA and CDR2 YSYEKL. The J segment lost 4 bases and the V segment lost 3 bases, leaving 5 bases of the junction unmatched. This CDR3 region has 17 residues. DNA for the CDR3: TGCGCCAGCAGCCAGTTTGGGACTAGCGGGAGTTACAATGAGCAGTTCTTC. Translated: CASSQFGTSGSYNEQFF.

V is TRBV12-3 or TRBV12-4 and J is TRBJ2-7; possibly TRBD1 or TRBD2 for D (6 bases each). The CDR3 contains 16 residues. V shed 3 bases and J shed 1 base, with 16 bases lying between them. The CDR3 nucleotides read TGTGCCAGCAGTTTCGGGGGCCAGGGGCGGTCCTACGAGCAGTACTTC. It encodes CASSFGGQGRSYEQYF.

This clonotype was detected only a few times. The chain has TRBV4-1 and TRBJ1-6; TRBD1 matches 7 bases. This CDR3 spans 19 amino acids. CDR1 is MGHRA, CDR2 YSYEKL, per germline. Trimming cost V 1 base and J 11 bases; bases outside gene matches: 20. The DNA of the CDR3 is TGCGCCAGCAGCCAAGGTATAAGGACAGGAAAAAGAGTATCGGCACCCCTCCACTTT. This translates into CASSQGIRTGKRVSAPLHF.

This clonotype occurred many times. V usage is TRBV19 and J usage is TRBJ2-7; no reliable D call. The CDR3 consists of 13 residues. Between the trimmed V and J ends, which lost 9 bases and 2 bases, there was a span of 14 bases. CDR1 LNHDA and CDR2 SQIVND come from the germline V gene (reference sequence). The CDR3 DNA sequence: TGTGCCAGCGGCATCGGATTCGCCTACGAGCAGTACTTC. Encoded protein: CASGIGFAYEQYF.